One and the same sample provided the 7 T cell receptor delta chains below, sequenced in a study of Vδ1+ human thymocytes. The template was reverse-transcribed extracted RNA. CDR3 amplicons came from multiplex PCR with pooled V-gene forward and constant-region reverse primers. TCRdb repeated clone calling on the multiplex PCR reads with CATT. The data hold 70,000 to 90,000 delta-chain clones, with 30% to 45% observed a single time. Their antigen targets remain unknown. Study-wide results and limits: In the thymus, TRG and TRD repertoires looked highly polyclonal with Gaussian CDR3 lengths.

The sequenced sample was Vdelta1+ gamma-delta thymocytes from the thymus. Subset specified: FACS-sorted CD3+ TCRalphabeta- TCRVdelta1+ TCRVdelta2- thymocytes. Receptors were obtained from a boy in the first two years of life who had congenital heart surgery.

The chain employs TRDV1 and TRDJ1; 9 bases align to TRDD3. Per germline, CDR1 TSWWSYY and CDR2 QGS. Trimming took 2 bases from V and 4 from J; bases not matched to a gene: 23. CDR3 length: 21 residues. CDR3 in DNA: TGTGCTCTTGGGGAAGGTCCTTCCTTAGTACCAAGATACTGGGGGAGCGATAAACTCATCTTT. Protein sequence: CALGEGPSLVPRYWGSDKLIF.

In its sample, this clone was seen a few times. The chain has TRDV1 and TRDJ1; 11 nucleotides agree with TRDD3. Germline lookup yields CDR1 TSWWSYY and CDR2 QGS. The CDR3 loop spans 19 amino acids. V was clipped by 5 bases and J by 1 base; unmatched bases: 15. CDR3 in DNA: TGTGCTCTTGGGTCTTATCCTACCTACTGGGGGATATGCACCGATAAACTCATCTTT. This codes for CALGSYPTYWGICTDKLIF.

This clone was observed a few times. The V and J genes are TRDV1 and TRDJ1, with unresolved D. This CDR3 is built from 14 residues. Germline CDR1 is TSWWSYY and CDR2 is QGS. Trimming removed 3 bases at V and 2 bases at J, with 10 bases between. The CDR3 nucleotides are TGTGCTCTTGGGGAGCCTCTTGTAACCGATAAACTCATCTTT. This encodes CALGEPLVTDKLIF.

A few counts support this clone. This chain connects TRDV1 to TRDJ1; 13 nucleotides line up with TRDD3. In germline, CDR1 is TSWWSYY, CDR2 QGS. This CDR3 has 20 amino acids. V was pared by 3 bases and J by 4 bases, with 17 bases of the junction left unmatched. The CDR3 spells CALGDPDPVLGDTRGDKLIF. In DNA form, the CDR3 reads TGTGCTCTTGGGGATCCCGACCCCGTACTGGGGGATACGCGGGGCGATAAACTCATCTTT.

This chain links TRDV1 with TRDJ1; 13 nucleotides line up with TRDD3. The CDR3 consists of 27 residues. Germline V gene data show CDR1 as TSWWSYY and CDR2 as QGS. The junction had 33 bases not matched to a gene; V was cut back by 2 bases and J by 0 bases. The CDR3 nucleotides read TGTGCTCTTGGGGAAGTGGGATTCCTACGTGAAGATCGGGGCCCGACTGGGGGATACGGGGACACCGATAAACTCATCTTT. This codes for CALGEVGFLREDRGPTGGYGDTDKLIF.

The chain carries TRDV1 and TRDJ1, with 13 bases aligning to TRDD3. The V gene's germline CDR1 is TSWWSYY and CDR2 QGS. This CDR3 has 19 residues. V was pared by 3 bases and J by 2 bases, with 12 bases of the junction left unmatched. The CDR3 coding sequence is TGTGCTCTTGGGGATCTCACTGGGGGATACGCATATAATACCGATAAACTCATCTTT. Encoded protein: CALGDLTGGYAYNTDKLIF.

V is TRDV1 and J is TRDJ1, with 10 nucleotides matching TRDD3. The CDR3 runs 20 residues. Trimming at V came to 4 bases and at J to 0 bases, leaving 17 bases not matched to a gene. CDR1 is TSWWSYY, CDR2 QGS, per germline. Here the CDR3 DNA reads TGTGCTCTTGGGGCTTCTGTTCCCCACTGGGGGATTGTTCACACCGATAAACTCATCTTT. Translating it yields CALGASVPHWGIVHTDKLIF.